This passage covers 25 T cell receptor beta chains from one sample sequenced in a study of CD8+CD57+ T cells in acquired aplastic anemia (dated by TCRdb to 2016 to 2018). Sequencer: Illumina HiSeq 2000. Genomic DNA served as template for TCR beta VDJ combination and CDR3 sequence profiling. TCRdb trimmed the raw reads at Q25, called clones with MiXCR and kept productive beta chains. Every distinct CDR3 protein forms one entry, paired with its most common genes and DNA. Present in this sample are 250,000 to 350,000 distinct CDR3 sequences, 50% to 65% of which were seen just once. The top ten clonotypes cover around 1.3% of the sample. The patients picked for sequencing were ones in whom flow cytometry had shown an expansion of CD8+CD57+ cells. The sequencing input was sorted CD4+, CD8+, or CD8+CD57+ T cells (not recorded which) from PBMCs. The origin of the receptors is a human donor with aplastic anemia.

This clonotype was seen more than once but under ten times. The V gene is TRBV3-1, the J gene TRBJ1-3; D not certain. From germline, CDR1 is LGHDT and CDR2 YNNKEL (reference sequence). The CDR3 is 15 amino acids. Trimming cost V 4 bases and J 0 bases, with 10 bases left between them. The CDR3 DNA is TGTGCCAGCAGCCGCAGCCGTCTCTCTGGAAACACCATATATTTT. Its translation: CASSRSRLSGNTIYF.

The rearrangement joins TRBV9 to TRBJ1-1; D uncertain. The CDR3 loop spans 15 amino acids. Germline V CDR1 and CDR2: SGDLS, YYNGEE. V was pared by 0 bases and J by 3 bases, with 12 bases between. For the CDR3, the DNA is TGTGCCAGCAGCGTAGGAGACCCGTGGGACACTGAAGCTTTCTTT. Residues: CASSVGDPWDTEAFF.

The CDR3 DNA is TGTGCCAGCAGTGAATATAGTGGAGCCGGGGCCAACGTCCTGACTTTC. This gives the protein CASSEYSGAGANVLTF. This chain connects TRBV25-1 to TRBJ2-6; D ambiguous. This CDR3 comprises 16 residues. Trimming removed 0 bases from V and 4 bases from J, with 10 bases in between. Looked up from germline, CDR1 is MGHDK and CDR2 is SYGVNS.

The rearrangement joins TRBV7-8 to TRBJ1-1; a possible D gene is TRBD1 (5 bases). Between the trimmed V and J ends, which lost 4 bases and 10 bases, there was a span of 22 bases. The germline gives CDR1 SGHVS, CDR2 FQNEAQ. The CDR3 covers 15 residues. CDR3 coding DNA: TGTGCCAGCAGCTCGACCATCGGTGACAGTGTAGCAGCTTTCTTT. Protein: CASSSTIGDSVAAFF.

This clonotype was detected only a few times. The chain employs TRBV24-1 and TRBJ1-2; D unresolved. CDR3 length equals 15 residues. V was shortened by 3 bases and J by 6 bases, with 16 bases between the two germline ends. Germline CDR1 is KGHDR and CDR2 is SFDVKD. DNA of the CDR3: TGTGCCACCAGTGATACGACGACCAGACGGGATGGCTACACCTTC. Protein: CATSDTTTRRDGYTF.

The gene calls are TRBV7-9 and TRBJ2-7; D call uncertain. The length of the CDR3 is 16 residues. V lost 1 base and J 3 bases, leaving 16 bases between the germline ends. Per germline, CDR1 SEHNR and CDR2 FQNEAQ (reference sequence). The CDR3 nucleotides read TGTGCCAGCAGCTTAGGGGCAGGACCACTTAGCTACGAGCAGTACTTC. Translated: CASSLGAGPLSYEQYF. The variable domain in full, with the rest retrieved from reference TRBV7-9 and TRBJ2-7, is DTGVSQNPRHKITKRGQNVTFRCDPISEHNRLYWYRQTLGQGPEFLTYFQNEAQLEKSRLLSDRFSAERPKGSFSTLEIQRTEQGDSAMYLCASSLGAGPLSYEQYFGPGTRLTVT.

The chain employs TRBV9 and TRBJ1-1, with TRBD1 identical over 9 bases. V was pared by 4 bases and J by 1 base, with 5 bases of the junction left unmatched. Per germline, CDR1 SGDLS and CDR2 YYNGEE. This CDR3 comprises 15 residues. CDR3 coding DNA: TGTGCCAGCAGCCGGGACAGGGTTGGGAACACTGAAGCTTTCTTT. It specifies CASSRDRVGNTEAFF. The complete variable domain, with remaining parts taken from reference TRBV9 and TRBJ1-1, reads DSGVTQTPKHLITATGQRVTLRCSPRSGDLSVYWYQQSLDQGLQFLIQYYNGEERAKGNILERFSAQQFPDLHSELNLSSLELGDSALYFCASSRDRVGNTEAFFGQGTRLTVV.

This clonotype was counted ten times or more. CDR3 in DNA: TGTGCCAGCAGCTCCAGGGGCGGTGGACGGGGGGGCGTAAACAATGAGCAGTTCTTC. As protein: CASSSRGGGRGGVNNEQFF. This sequence joins TRBV7-6 and TRBJ2-1; 8 positions agree with TRBD2. Germline CDR1 reads SGHVS; CDR2 reads FNYEAQ. The CDR3 spans 19 residues. Trimming at V came to 4 bases and at J to 5 bases, leaving 19 bases not matched to a gene.

This clonotype appeared a single time. One junction end disagrees with the germline gene, perhaps due to a read error. Here the CDR3 reads CVSSPPQPNTGELFF. CDR3 sequence (DNA): TGTGTCAGCAGCCCCCCCCAGCCGAACACCGGGGAGCTGTTTTTT. This chain connects TRBV7-6 to TRBJ2-2; D unresolved. The CDR3 is 15 residues long. The germline gives CDR1 SGHVS, CDR2 FNYEAQ.

This clonotype has ten or more counts. The gene calls are TRBV6-1 and TRBJ2-5; 8 positions match TRBD1. The ends lost 4 bases at V and 4 bases at J; junction bases unmatched: 5. The CDR3 runs 14 residues. CDR1 is MNHNS, CDR2 SASEGT, per germline. The CDR3 sequence: CASSATGGRETQYF. The DNA for the CDR3 is TGTGCCAGCAGTGCTACAGGGGGAAGAGAGACCCAGTACTTC.

Many counts were recorded for this clonotype. The chain links TRBV5-1 to TRBJ2-7; D assignment may be TRBD1 or TRBD2 (6 bases each). The CDR3 is 13 amino acids. Germline assignment: CDR1 SGHRS and CDR2 YFSETQ. Trimming left V 0 bases short and J 5 bases short, with 9 bases between. CDR3 in amino acids: CASSLAGAHEQYF. DNA for the CDR3: TGCGCCAGCAGCTTGGCGGGGGCCCACGAGCAGTACTTC.

The V and J genes are TRBV12-3 or TRBV12-4 and TRBJ2-7; no definite D call. The CDR3 covers 14 residues. V was pared by 2 bases and J by 5 bases, with 13 bases between. CDR3 protein: CASSLYRQPDEQYF. CDR3 DNA sequence: TGTGCCAGCAGTTTATATCGGCAGCCTGACGAGCAGTACTTC.

This clonotype was seen more than once but under ten times. V usage is TRBV10-3 and J usage is TRBJ1-2; a weak D match, TRBD1 (5 bases). Germline lookup yields CDR1 ENHRY and CDR2 SYGVKD. This CDR3 is 13 amino acids long. V lost 7 bases and J lost 5, with 14 bases in between. The CDR3, as DNA: TGTGCCATCACTCCCGACAGAGCGTATGGCTACACCTTC. It encodes CAITPDRAYGYTF.

This sequence joins TRBV20-1 and TRBJ2-5; TRBD2 matches at 7 bases. The CDR3 is 14 amino acids. Germline loops: CDR1 DFQATT, CDR2 SNEGSKA (reference sequence). Trimming took 3 bases from V and 3 from J; bases not matched to a gene: 7. The CDR3 DNA reads TGCAGTGCTAGGGCCGGGACTAAAAAAGAGACCCAGTACTTC. Its protein is CSARAGTKKETQYF.

This clonotype was found many times. J is TRBJ2-3 and V is TRBV19; 9 positions match TRBD2. There are 17 residues in the CDR3. Losses at the gene ends were 5 bases for V and 0 bases for J; bases not matched to a gene: 9. Germline lookup yields CDR1 LNHDA and CDR2 SQIVND (reference sequence). CDR3 residues: CASSDSGSASSTDTQYF. CDR3 in DNA: TGTGCCAGTAGTGATAGCGGGAGTGCGTCTAGCACAGATACGCAGTATTTT.

The CDR3: CASSLTDTMNTEAFF. In DNA, the CDR3 is TGTGCCAGCAGCTTAACAGATACGATGAACACTGAAGCTTTCTTT. The chain has TRBV7-9 and TRBJ1-1; D remains ambiguous. This CDR3 contains 15 residues. V lost 2 bases and J lost 0, with 10 bases in between. CDR1 and CDR2 (germline): SEHNR, FQNEAQ (reference sequence).

There are many counts of this clonotype. This chain joins TRBV24-1 and TRBJ1-5; D ambiguous. The CDR3 covers 14 residues. Germline loops: CDR1 KGHDR, CDR2 SFDVKD. The V and J ends lost 5 bases and 0 bases respectively, with 7 bases between them. CDR3 sequence reads: CATSGVGSNQPQHF. CDR3 sequence (DNA): TGTGCCACCAGTGGGGTAGGTAGCAATCAGCCCCAGCATTTT.

The chain recombines TRBV25-1 with TRBJ2-1; D is undetermined. CDR1 MGHDK and CDR2 SYGVNS come from the germline V gene. The CDR3 contains 10 residues. V gave up 10 bases and J gave up 5 bases, with 6 bases separating them. CDR3 sequence: CAIAHNEQFF. CDR3 in DNA: TGTGCCATTGCCCACAATGAGCAGTTCTTC.

This chain uses TRBV6-6 with TRBJ2-1, with no clear D. V lost 8 bases and J 7 bases, leaving 12 bases between the germline ends. The length of the CDR3 is 12 residues. Germline CDR1 is MNHNY and CDR2 is SVGAGI (reference sequence). The CDR3 nucleotides are TGTGCCAGCGATCTAATACGAAATGAGCAGTTCTTC. This sequence encodes CASDLIRNEQFF.

As regards this clonotype: One end of the junction does not line up with germline, which may come from a read error. The chain joins TRBV29-1 to TRBJ2-7; no firm D call. This CDR3 contains 13 residues. CDR1 is SQVTM, CDR2 ANQGSEA, per germline. The CDR3 coding sequence is TGCAGCGCTGGAGACCCCCAGTTCAACGAGCAGTGCTTC. Its protein is CSAGDPQFNEQCF.

About this clonotype itself: This clone may be a read error of a much larger clone one base away. The chain has TRBV3-1 and TRBJ1-1, with 10 bases that match TRBD1. Germline V gene sequence: CDR1 LGHDT, CDR2 YNNKEL (reference sequence). This CDR3 region has 14 residues. The CDR3 sequence: CASSRGQGNTETFF. CDR3 nucleotide sequence: TGTGCCAGCAGCCGGGGACAGGGGAACACTGAAACTTTCTTT.

This clonotype appeared many times. The chain links TRBV6-4 to TRBJ1-4; no clear D gene. V was cut by 4 bases and J by 1 base, with 10 bases left in between. CDR3 length equals 15 residues. The germline V gene has CDR1 MRHNA and CDR2 SNTAGT. The CDR3: CASSVNMGTNEKLFF. In nucleotides, the CDR3 is TGTGCCAGCAGTGTAAATATGGGAACTAATGAAAAACTGTTTTTT.

Notes on this clonotype: Here the CDR3 omits its conserved ending phenylalanine or tryptophan, so a read error is the likely source. This chain joins TRBV2 and TRBJ2-5, with a weak D call TRBD2 (5 bases). This CDR3 contains 15 residues. CDR1 and CDR2 from the germline V gene are SNHLY and FYNNEI. CDR3 DNA sequence: TGTGCCGGCAGCCTGTCAGGACTGATCCAAGAGACCCAGTACCTC. Translated: CAGSLSGLIQETQYL.

This clonotype was recorded a few times. This chain uses TRBV12-3 or TRBV12-4 with TRBJ2-3, with D tentatively TRBD1 or TRBD2 (5 bases each). Trimming removed 5 bases at V and 7 bases at J, with 10 bases between. The length of the CDR3 is 12 residues. The CDR3 bases are TGTGCCAGCAGTAGAGAGGGGAATACGCAGTATTTT. It specifies CASSREGNTQYF.

This clonotype was seen a handful of times. Here the CDR3 reads CASTNGGQEQYF. CDR3 DNA: TGCGCCAGCACCAACGGGGGGCAGGAGCAGTACTTC. V usage is TRBV10-2 and J usage is TRBJ2-7; D possibly corresponds to TRBD2 (7 bases). The length of the CDR3 is 12 residues. Germline CDR1 and CDR2: WSHSY and SAAADI. Trimming pared 7 bases from V and 7 bases from J, leaving 14 bases between.